The 26 T cell receptor beta chains listed next were all sequenced from one sample in a study of T cell responses to AZD1222 COVID-19 vaccine. Produced via immunoSEQ multiplex PCR; TCRdb's table is partial and in-frame only. This table holds 70,000 or so clones, under 90% found once. The sequencing here drew on peripheral blood, taken 28 days after the second AZD1222 dose. The receptor set was obtained from an adult who received the AZD1222 COVID-19 vaccine.

The V gene is TRBV15, the J gene TRBJ1-6; 7 nucleotides agree with TRBD1. The CDR3 has 16 residues. Germline values: CDR1 LNHNV, CDR2 YYDKDF (reference sequence). The V segment lost 3 bases and the J segment 6 bases; nucleotides outside the gene matches: 8. CDR3 protein: CATSSFGGGINSPLHF. CDR3 nucleotide sequence: TGTGCCACCAGCAGTTTCGGAGGGGGCATTAATTCACCCCTCCACTTT.

The gene calls are TRBV12-3 or TRBV12-4 and TRBJ1-3; D not resolved. The CDR3 contains 13 residues. V dropped 5 bases and J dropped 0 bases, with 5 bases sitting between them. The CDR3 DNA follows: TGTGCCAGCAGTACTAACTCTGGAAACACCATATATTTT. This gives the protein CASSTNSGNTIYF.

This clone appeared a single time. V and J are TRBV9 and TRBJ2-2, with 7 bases that match TRBD1. The V segment lost 3 bases and the J segment 7 bases; nucleotides outside the gene matches: 6. Germline V CDR1 and CDR2: SGDLS, YYNGEE. The CDR3 is 14 residues long. This CDR3 is CASSEDPGGGELFF. In DNA form, the CDR3 reads TGTGCCAGCAGCGAGGACCCAGGGGGCGGGGAGCTGTTTTTT.

The J gene is TRBJ1-2, the V gene TRBV27; 7 bases are shared with TRBD1. This CDR3 is 12 amino acids long. Germline V gene lookup returns CDR1 MNHEY and CDR2 SMNVEV (reference sequence). The V segment lost 4 bases and the J segment 8 bases; nucleotides outside the gene matches: 4. The CDR3 sequence is CASSWDRKGYTF. CDR3 bases: TGTGCCAGCAGTTGGGACAGAAAGGGCTACACCTTC.

Here the CDR3 DNA reads TGTGCCAGCAGCCTTGCGTGGGACAGGGAGCATTCACCCCTCCACTTT. This translates into CASSLAWDREHSPLHF. The chain combines TRBV5-8 with TRBJ1-6, with 9 bases matching TRBD1. After removal of 4 bases from V and 8 bases from J, the junction contained 10 bases not matched to a gene. Germline CDR1 and CDR2: SGHTS and YDEGEE. CDR3 length: 16 residues.

This clone was recorded once. The chain combines TRBV5-6 with TRBJ1-5; D might be TRBD1 (5 bases). Per the germline V gene, CDR1 is SGHDT and CDR2 is YYEEEE. Trimming removed 0 bases from V and 6 bases from J, with 13 bases in between. The CDR3 has 15 residues. DNA for the CDR3: TGTGCCAGCAGCTTGGCCGGGGGTGTGAGTCAGCCCCAGCATTTT. Protein sequence: CASSLAGGVSQPQHF. Combining the CDR3 with reference TRBV5-6 and TRBJ1-5 gives the whole variable domain DAGVTQSPTHLIKTRGQQVTLRCSPKSGHDTVSWYQQALGQGPQFIFQYYEEEERQRGNFPDRFSGHQFPNYSSELNVNALLLGDSALYLCASSLAGGVSQPQHFGDGTRLSIL.

J is TRBJ1-2 and V is TRBV5-1; 10 bases align to TRBD1. In germline, CDR1 is SGHRS, CDR2 YFSETQ. This CDR3 is 14 amino acids long. The V gene end was trimmed by 1 base and the J gene end by 5 bases; junction bases not matched to a gene: 2. The CDR3 region has the DNA TGCGCCAGCAGCTTGTGGGGACAGGGGTATGGCTACACCTTC. It is translated as CASSLWGQGYGYTF.

Concerning this clone itself: Other DNA variants within this sample encode the same CDR3. The chain employs TRBV25-1 and TRBJ2-7, with D maybe TRBD2 (5 bases). Trimming took 6 bases from V and 4 from J, leaving 7 bases between them. Germline V gene data show CDR1 as MGHDK and CDR2 as SYGVNS. This CDR3 contains 11 residues. CDR3 region: CASREAYEQYF. CDR3 nucleotide sequence: TGTGCCAGCAGGGAGGCTTACGAGCAGTACTTC.

The chain couples TRBV7-8 to TRBJ2-5; 10 bases line up with TRBD1. There are 15 residues in the CDR3. CDR1 is SGHVS, CDR2 FQNEAQ, per germline. V lost 5 bases, J lost 4 bases, and 7 bases stayed unmatched. The CDR3 DNA sequence: TGTGCCAGCAGCCCCGGACAGGGGGGGTTAGAGACCCAGTACTTC. This sequence encodes CASSPGQGGLETQYF.

The chain has TRBV9 and TRBJ1-2; 8 bases align to TRBD1. The CDR3 is 15 amino acids. After removal of 0 bases from V and 4 bases from J, the junction contained 5 bases not matched to a gene. Germline CDR1 SGDLS, CDR2 YYNGEE. CDR3 sequence reads: CASSVARTGPYGYTF. CDR3 nucleotides: TGTGCCAGCAGCGTAGCTAGGACAGGGCCCTATGGCTACACCTTC.

The chain has TRBV7-8 and TRBJ2-1; D gene ambiguous. V lost 4 bases to trimming and J lost 0 bases, with 4 bases between them. Germline V gene sequence: CDR1 SGHVS, CDR2 FQNEAQ. The CDR3 has 13 residues. Here the CDR3 DNA reads TGTGCCAGCAGCTCCTACTCCTACAATGAGCAGTTCTTC. This sequence encodes CASSSYSYNEQFF.

This rearrangement joins TRBV15 to TRBJ2-7, with TRBD1 matching over 10 bases. V lost 1 base, J lost 5 bases, and 5 bases stayed unmatched. Germline V lookup: CDR1 LNHNV, CDR2 YYDKDF (reference sequence). The CDR3 runs to 15 residues. The CDR3 spells CATSRGGTGAHEQYF. CDR3 DNA sequence: TGTGCCACCAGCAGAGGGGGGACAGGGGCACACGAGCAGTACTTC.

The V and J genes are TRBV12-3 or TRBV12-4 and TRBJ2-5; D is unclear. This CDR3 region has 11 residues. V shed 4 bases and J shed 12 bases, with 12 bases lying between them. CDR3 sequence reads: CASSSLGPKYF. In DNA form, the CDR3 reads TGTGCCAGCAGTTCTTTAGGGCCCAAGTACTTC.

V is TRBV5-6 and J is TRBJ1-2; 9 bases map to TRBD1. V was clipped by 4 bases and J by 8 bases; unmatched bases: 6. Germline values: CDR1 SGHDT, CDR2 YYEEEE. The CDR3 is 13 residues long. CDR3 sequence (DNA): TGTGCCAGCAGCGGGGGACAGGGCAAGGGCTACACCTTC. This translates into CASSGGQGKGYTF.

V usage is TRBV2 and J usage is TRBJ2-1; D might be TRBD1 (7 bases). Germline V CDR1 and CDR2: SNHLY, FYNNEI. The ends were cut back, 7 bases at V and 7 bases at J, with 11 bases in the middle. The CDR3 totals 12 residues. CDR3 in amino acids: CASIQGRNEQFF. Written as DNA, the CDR3 is TGTGCCAGCATACAGGGGAGGAATGAGCAGTTCTTC.

V gene TRBV28 combines with J gene TRBJ2-5; 7 bases are a match to TRBD2. The CDR3 covers 14 residues. Germline lookup yields CDR1 MDHEN and CDR2 SYDVKM. Unmatched junction bases numbered 12, after V lost 8 bases and J lost 6 bases. This chain's CDR3 is CASFRGVAGKTQYF. The CDR3 DNA is TGTGCCAGCTTCCGGGGGGTCGCGGGCAAGACCCAGTACTTC.

The gene calls are TRBV7-6 and TRBJ1-2; 9 nucleotides agree with TRBD1. The V gene end was trimmed by 5 bases and the J gene end by 5 bases; junction bases not matched to a gene: 3. Germline CDR1 reads SGHVS; CDR2 reads FNYEAQ. The CDR3 contains 13 residues. Here the CDR3 DNA reads TGTGCCAGCAGCACCGGGACAGGGTATGGCTACACCTTC. Translating it yields CASSTGTGYGYTF. The full variable domain, with the rest looked up from reference TRBV7-6 and TRBJ1-2, is GAGVSQSPRYKVTKRGQDVALRCDPISGHVSLYWYRQALGQGPEFLTYFNYEAQQDKSGLPNDRFSAERPEGSISTLTIQRTEQRDSAMYRCASSTGTGYGYTFGSGTRLTVV.

V and J are TRBV5-1 and TRBJ2-2; 7 nucleotides align to TRBD1. CDR3 size: 15 residues. Per germline, CDR1 SGHRS and CDR2 YFSETQ. The J segment lost 5 bases and the V segment lost 2 bases, leaving 6 bases of the junction unmatched. The CDR3 sequence is CASSLGDRATGELFF. The CDR3 DNA reads as TGCGCCAGCAGCTTAGGAGACAGGGCGACCGGGGAGCTGTTTTTT.

The chain couples TRBV7-2 to TRBJ2-5; perhaps TRBD2 as D (7 bases). This CDR3 is 15 amino acids long. V was pared by 4 bases and J by 5 bases, with 17 bases between. Germline V CDR1 and CDR2: SGHTA, FQGNSA. CDR3: CASSYQSGGRETQYF. CDR3 nucleotides: TGTGCCAGCAGCTACCAATCGGGGGGCCGGGAGACCCAGTACTTC. Full variable domain (outside the CDR3, taken from reference TRBV7-2 and TRBJ2-5): GAGVSQSPSNKVTEKGKDVELRCDPISGHTALYWYRQSLGQGLEFLIYFQGNSAPDKSGLPSDRFSAERTGGSVSTLTIQRTQQEDSAVYLCASSYQSGGRETQYFGPGTRLLVL.

This clone occurred once. As DNA, the CDR3 is TGTGCCAGCAGTTACGCCGACAGGGGCAGTTCACCCCTCCACTTT. It translates to CASSYADRGSSPLHF. The genes are TRBV6-6 and TRBJ1-6; 8 nucleotides line up with TRBD1. V lost 2 bases to trimming and J lost 9 bases; unmatched junction nucleotides: 6. Germline assignment: CDR1 MNHNY and CDR2 SVGAGI (reference sequence). There are 15 residues in the CDR3.

V usage is TRBV6-4 and J usage is TRBJ1-5; 9 positions match TRBD1. The CDR3 covers 20 residues. V shed 1 base and J 2 bases; nucleotides not matched to a gene: 15. CDR1 is MRHNA and CDR2 is SNTAGT in the germline V gene. The CDR3 is CASSDWQDRGELPGNQPQHF. DNA for the CDR3: TGTGCCAGCAGTGACTGGCAGGACAGGGGCGAACTACCAGGCAATCAGCCCCAGCATTTT.

The chain carries TRBV25-1 and TRBJ1-2, with 7 bases aligning to TRBD1. Germline CDR1 reads MGHDK; CDR2 reads SYGVNS. After removal of 7 bases from V and 5 bases from J, the junction contained 4 bases not matched to a gene. CDR3 size: 12 residues. The CDR3 region has the DNA TGTGCCAGCACCAGGACAGGTTATGGCTACACCTTC. It specifies CASTRTGYGYTF.

The chain carries TRBV25-1 and TRBJ2-5, with 8 positions matching TRBD1. Germline V CDR1 and CDR2: MGHDK, SYGVNS. The CDR3 has 15 residues. Germline trimming cut 10 bases from V and 3 bases from J; bases unmatched to any gene: 13. DNA for the CDR3: TGTGCCACCACGGCGACAGGGGTCATGAAAGAGACCCAGTACTTC. Its translation: CATTATGVMKETQYF.

V and J are TRBV4-2 and TRBJ2-3; TRBD2 matches 12 bases. Trimming removed 4 bases from V and 3 bases from J; junction bases left unmatched: 11. Germline-derived CDR1 and CDR2 are LGHNA and YNFKEQ. This CDR3 has 18 amino acids. The chain's CDR3 is CASSPSEETSGGTDTQYF. CDR3 coding DNA: TGTGCCAGCAGCCCCTCAGAAGAGACTAGCGGGGGAACAGATACGCAGTATTTT.

V and J are TRBV11-3 and TRBJ2-1; TRBD1 matches 8 bases. J lost 4 bases, V lost 4 bases, and 6 bases had no gene match. Germline loops: CDR1 SGHNT, CDR2 YENEEA. The CDR3 extends over 15 amino acids. CDR3 sequence reads: CASSSRDRNYNEQFF. The CDR3 DNA follows: TGTGCCAGCAGCTCCCGGGACAGGAATTACAATGAGCAGTTCTTC.

The rearrangement joins TRBV7-9 to TRBJ1-5; D ambiguous. The length of the CDR3 is 13 residues. Germline CDR1 reads SEHNR; CDR2 reads FQNEAQ (reference sequence). V was trimmed by 2 bases and J by 4 bases, leaving 6 bases between them. The CDR3 DNA reads as TGTGCCAGCAGCTTAACAGAGAATCAGCCCCAGCATTTT. Residues: CASSLTENQPQHF.